A selection of T cell receptor beta chains follows, all from one sample in a study of early T cells in non-severe SARS-CoV-2 infection. TCRdb redid the calling of the 5' RACE reads with MiXCR, one entry per CDR3 protein. The table shows fewer than 120,000 distinct CDR3 sequences, with approximately 12% occurring only once. This specimen was whole blood, taken at baseline. The receptors were gathered from an adult who was a healthcare worker with PCR-confirmed SARS-CoV-2 infection or an uninfected control (not recorded which). The CDR3 runs from the conserved cysteine through the conserved F or W. Each record gives: V gene, clone size, D gene, J gene, CDR3 protein, CDR3 DNA. A D gene is named only where the DNA matches it firmly. Size values are once, few and many counts, or a class for expanded clones, and some rows have none.

v_call: TRBV29-1
clone_size: .
d_call: .
j_call: TRBJ2-7
cdr3_aa: CSVGGEGEQYF
cdr3_nt: TGCAGCGTTGGAGGGGAAGGCGAGCAGTACTTC

v_call: TRBV5-4
clone_size: few
d_call: TRBD2
j_call: TRBJ2-7
cdr3_aa: CASSPGLTQGRNEQYF
cdr3_nt: TGTGCCAGCAGCCCGGGACTAACCCAGGGCCGGAACGAGCAGTACTTC

v_call: TRBV6-1
clone_size: .
d_call: .
j_call: TRBJ2-3
cdr3_aa: CASSARESRTDTQYF
cdr3_nt: TGTGCCAGCAGTGCTCGGGAGTCACGCACAGATACGCAGTATTTT

v_call: TRBV5-1
clone_size: many
d_call: .
j_call: TRBJ2-3
cdr3_aa: CASSLQLGDTQYF
cdr3_nt: TGCGCCAGCAGCTTGCAACTAGGGGACACGCAGTATTTT

v_call: TRBV6-6
clone_size: few
d_call: .
j_call: TRBJ1-1
cdr3_aa: CASSYSSWDSNTEAFF
cdr3_nt: TGTGCCAGCAGTTACTCGAGCTGGGACTCGAACACTGAAGCTTTCTTT

v_call: TRBV7-9
clone_size: .
d_call: TRBD1
j_call: TRBJ2-3
cdr3_aa: CASSPGQGETDTQYF
cdr3_nt: TGTGCCAGCAGCCCGGGACAGGGGGAGACAGATACGCAGTATTTT

v_call: TRBV4-1
clone_size: .
d_call: .
j_call: TRBJ1-5
cdr3_aa: CASSHPWSHRKSQPQHF
cdr3_nt: TGCGCCAGCAGCCACCCGTGGTCGCACCGAAAGTCTCAGCCCCAGCATTTT

v_call: TRBV6-5
clone_size: few
d_call: TRBD1
j_call: TRBJ1-2
cdr3_aa: CASSYSGTAPYGYTF
cdr3_nt: TGTGCCAGCAGTTACTCTGGGACAGCACCGTATGGCTACACCTTC

v_call: TRBV19
clone_size: few
d_call: .
j_call: TRBJ1-2
cdr3_aa: CASSIQNSGYGYTF
cdr3_nt: TGTGCCAGTAGCATACAGAACTCTGGTTATGGCTACACCTTC

v_call: TRBV4-1
clone_size: few
d_call: .
j_call: TRBJ1-2
cdr3_aa: CASSLPILRDGAYTF
cdr3_nt: TGCGCCAGCAGCCTTCCTATTCTCCGGGACGGTGCCTACACCTTC

v_call: TRBV28
clone_size: .
d_call: .
j_call: TRBJ1-5
cdr3_aa: CASSLYGGAESNQPQHF
cdr3_nt: TGTGCCAGCAGTTTATATGGGGGCGCAGAAAGCAATCAGCCCCAGCATTTT

v_call: TRBV28
clone_size: few
d_call: .
j_call: TRBJ1-2
cdr3_aa: CASSLFPGLGTF
cdr3_nt: TGTGCCAGCAGTTTATTCCCGGGACTAGGCACCTTC

v_call: TRBV10-3
clone_size: few
d_call: .
j_call: TRBJ1-1
cdr3_aa: CAISGRDTGDTEAFF
cdr3_nt: TGTGCCATCAGTGGCCGGGACACGGGTGACACTGAAGCTTTCTTT

v_call: TRBV28
clone_size: many
d_call: TRBD1
j_call: TRBJ1-6
cdr3_aa: CASSSDAGTGFSPLHF
cdr3_nt: TGTGCCAGCAGCTCCGATGCCGGGACAGGGTTTTCACCCCTCCACTTT

v_call: TRBV4-1
clone_size: few
d_call: .
j_call: TRBJ2-1
cdr3_aa: CASRTGGTNEQFF
cdr3_nt: TGCGCCAGCAGGACCGGGGGTACCAATGAGCAGTTCTTC

v_call: TRBV25-1
clone_size: few
d_call: TRBD1
j_call: TRBJ1-2
cdr3_aa: CASSHGQGNGDGYTF
cdr3_nt: TGTGCCAGCAGTCATGGACAGGGGAATGGAGATGGCTACACCTTC

v_call: TRBV29-1
clone_size: few
d_call: .
j_call: TRBJ2-1
cdr3_aa: CSVVGGHIYNEQFF
cdr3_nt: TGCAGCGTTGTGGGGGGGCACATCTACAATGAGCAGTTCTTC

v_call: TRBV5-4
clone_size: many
d_call: .
j_call: TRBJ1-2
cdr3_aa: CATRTALYGYTF
cdr3_nt: TGTGCCACCCGGACAGCCCTCTATGGCTACACCTTC

v_call: TRBV7-2
clone_size: many
d_call: .
j_call: TRBJ1-1
cdr3_aa: CASSTTLNTEAFF
cdr3_nt: TGTGCCAGCAGCACAACACTGAACACTGAAGCTTTCTTT

v_call: TRBV28
clone_size: many
d_call: .
j_call: TRBJ2-5
cdr3_aa: CASSLKRGVTGWQETQYF
cdr3_nt: TGTGCCAGCAGTTTGAAGAGAGGAGTGACAGGTTGGCAAGAGACCCAGTACTTC

v_call: TRBV5-1
clone_size: few
d_call: .
j_call: TRBJ2-1
cdr3_aa: CASTPGLSYNEQFF
cdr3_nt: TGCGCCAGCACACCGGGACTCTCCTACAATGAGCAGTTCTTC

v_call: TRBV18
clone_size: .
d_call: TRBD1
j_call: TRBJ1-2
cdr3_aa: CASSPGDRGYGYTF
cdr3_nt: TGTGCCAGCTCACCAGGGGACAGGGGTTATGGCTACACCTTC

v_call: TRBV20-1
clone_size: .
d_call: .
j_call: TRBJ2-7
cdr3_aa: CSVHGSPYEQYF
cdr3_nt: TGCAGTGTCCACGGGAGTCCCTACGAGCAGTACTTC

v_call: TRBV7-6
clone_size: few
d_call: .
j_call: TRBJ2-3
cdr3_aa: CASSFHHTQYF
cdr3_nt: TGTGCCAGCAGCTTCCATCATACGCAGTATTTT

v_call: TRBV28
clone_size: many
d_call: .
j_call: TRBJ2-3
cdr3_aa: CASSLQGGSKSDTQYF
cdr3_nt: TGTGCCAGCAGTTTACAGGGTGGCAGCAAATCAGATACGCAGTATTTT

v_call: TRBV5-6
clone_size: .
d_call: .
j_call: TRBJ2-1
cdr3_aa: CASSLEQGTYNEQFF
cdr3_nt: TGTGCCAGCAGCTTGGAACAGGGTACCTACAATGAGCAGTTCTTC

v_call: TRBV12-3/TRBV12-4
clone_size: few
d_call: .
j_call: TRBJ1-6
cdr3_aa: CASSLAGWNSPLHF
cdr3_nt: TGTGCCAGCAGTTTGGCGGGTTGGAATTCACCCCTCCACTTT

v_call: TRBV5-1
clone_size: .
d_call: .
j_call: TRBJ1-2
cdr3_aa: CASSSRDGVYGYTF
cdr3_nt: TGCGCCAGCAGCTCCCGAGACGGCGTCTATGGCTACACCTTC

v_call: TRBV7-9
clone_size: many
d_call: .
j_call: TRBJ2-1
cdr3_aa: CASSLIAYNEQFF
cdr3_nt: TGTGCCAGCAGCTTAATTGCCTACAATGAGCAGTTCTTC

v_call: TRBV5-1
clone_size: many
d_call: TRBD2
j_call: TRBJ2-1
cdr3_aa: CASSLVAGGGSNEQFF
cdr3_nt: TGCGCCAGCAGCTTGGTAGCGGGAGGTGGATCCAATGAGCAGTTCTTC

v_call: TRBV20-1
clone_size: few
d_call: .
j_call: TRBJ2-2
cdr3_aa: CSAELLQGPGELFF
cdr3_nt: TGCAGTGCCGAACTACTACAGGGTCCCGGGGAGCTGTTTTTT

v_call: TRBV11-2
clone_size: .
d_call: TRBD1
j_call: TRBJ1-6
cdr3_aa: CASSLVPGGISPLHF
cdr3_nt: TGTGCCAGCAGCTTAGTCCCAGGGGGCATCTCACCCCTCCACTTT

v_call: TRBV18
clone_size: .
d_call: .
j_call: TRBJ2-2
cdr3_aa: CASSPRQLDGELFF
cdr3_nt: TGTGCCAGCTCACCTCGACAGCTAGACGGGGAGCTGTTTTTT

v_call: TRBV27
clone_size: many
d_call: .
j_call: TRBJ2-7
cdr3_aa: CASSLTGTRGEQYF
cdr3_nt: TGTGCCAGCAGTTTAACAGGGACCCGAGGGGAGCAGTACTTC

v_call: TRBV6-5
clone_size: many
d_call: .
j_call: TRBJ1-2
cdr3_aa: CASSPLPKGNYGYTF
cdr3_nt: TGTGCCAGCAGTCCACTCCCAAAGGGCAACTATGGCTACACCTTC

v_call: TRBV12-3/TRBV12-4
clone_size: .
d_call: TRBD1
j_call: TRBJ1-2
cdr3_aa: CASIKQGALFYNGYTF
cdr3_nt: TGTGCCAGCATCAAGCAGGGGGCTCTTTTTTATAATGGCTACACCTTC

v_call: TRBV6-5
clone_size: many
d_call: .
j_call: TRBJ2-1
cdr3_aa: CASSPGFSGNEQFF
cdr3_nt: TGTGCCAGCAGCCCTGGGTTCTCGGGGAATGAGCAGTTCTTC

v_call: TRBV12-3/TRBV12-4
clone_size: .
d_call: .
j_call: TRBJ1-2
cdr3_aa: CASSFSGVDF
cdr3_nt: TGTGCCAGCAGTTTTTCGGGGGTGGACTTC

v_call: TRBV6-5
clone_size: many
d_call: .
j_call: TRBJ2-4
cdr3_aa: CASSGTVTKNIQYF
cdr3_nt: TGTGCCAGCAGTGGGACTGTTACCAAAAACATTCAGTACTTC

v_call: TRBV7-8
clone_size: .
d_call: .
j_call: TRBJ2-5
cdr3_aa: CATSEAPGTQYF
cdr3_nt: TGTGCCACCTCGGAAGCCCCGGGGACCCAGTACTTC

v_call: TRBV7-3
clone_size: .
d_call: TRBD2
j_call: TRBJ2-1
cdr3_aa: CASSWGLAGEQFF
cdr3_nt: TGTGCCAGCAGCTGGGGACTAGCTGGCGAGCAGTTCTTC